The 21 T cell receptor beta chains below come from one sample, sequenced in a study of response to subunit inactivated influenza vaccine. A single record per CDR3 protein comes from TCRdb applying MiXCR to the RT-PCR reads. Among about 500,000 distinct CDR3 sequences listed, 16% were seen once. This sample comprised CD4+ T cells sorted from PBMCs, obtained roughly 24 months after vaccination. The receptor source for this set is a man aged 45 to 75 who received an inactivated influenza vaccine.

V and J are TRBV20-1 and TRBJ2-1; TRBD2 agrees at 8 bases. The J segment lost 2 bases and the V segment lost 3 bases, leaving 12 bases of the junction unmatched. The CDR3 is made up of 17 amino acids. Germline V gene lookup returns CDR1 DFQATT and CDR2 SNEGSKA (reference sequence). In DNA form, the CDR3 reads TGCAGTGCTAGTAACGGGGGGGCCGGAACCCCCTACAATGAGCAGTTCTTC. Encoded protein: CSASNGGAGTPYNEQFF.

The rearrangement uses TRBV14 and TRBJ2-3, with unresolved D. The CDR3 runs to 16 residues. Trimming took 2 bases from V and 0 from J, leaving 12 bases between them. In germline, CDR1 is SGHDN, CDR2 FVKESK. This CDR3 is CASSQHHSSSTDTQYF. CDR3 coding DNA: TGTGCCAGCAGCCAACACCATAGTTCTAGCACAGATACGCAGTATTTT.

The chain recombines TRBV25-1 with TRBJ2-4; TRBD2 aligns across 7 bases. Germline CDR1 and CDR2: MGHDK and SYGVNS. The CDR3 has 16 residues. V lost 8 bases, J lost 0 bases, and 10 bases stayed unmatched. CDR3 DNA sequence: TGTGCCAGCGAGACTAGCCGACCTTTAGCCAAAAACATTCAGTACTTC. It codes for CASETSRPLAKNIQYF.

The rearrangement links TRBV7-8 to TRBJ2-5; the match to TRBD1 covers 9 bases. Per germline, CDR1 SGHVS and CDR2 FQNEAQ. This CDR3 has 14 residues. Trimming took 5 bases from V and 4 from J; bases not matched to a gene: 5. CDR3 sequence: CASSLGQGLETQYF. In nucleotides, the CDR3 is TGTGCCAGCAGCCTGGGACAGGGCTTAGAGACCCAGTACTTC.

This clonotype was detected only a few times. V is TRBV14 and J is TRBJ2-4; D is undetermined. The CDR3 contains 12 residues. V was pared by 3 bases and J by 3 bases, with 3 bases between. From germline, CDR1 is SGHDN and CDR2 FVKESK. CDR3 nucleotide sequence: TGTGCCAGCAGCCAGTTCAAAAACATTCAGTACTTC. Translating gives CASSQFKNIQYF.

The chain employs TRBV4-2 and TRBJ2-1; D might be TRBD2 (6 bases). There are 15 residues in the CDR3. Germline lookup yields CDR1 LGHNA and CDR2 YNFKEQ. Trimming left V 3 bases short and J 0 bases short, with 9 bases between. CDR3 DNA sequence: TGTGCCAGCAGCCAGAGCGGGCCCTCCTACAATGAGCAGTTCTTC. It translates to CASSQSGPSYNEQFF.

The chain carries TRBV29-1 and TRBJ2-3, with 9 bases fitting TRBD2. Germline CDR1 SQVTM, CDR2 ANQGSEA. The CDR3 covers 14 residues. This CDR3 reads CSGGLAGITDTQYF. The DNA for the CDR3 is TGCAGTGGGGGGCTAGCGGGGATCACAGATACGCAGTATTTT.

The chain joins TRBV12-3 or TRBV12-4 to TRBJ2-5; D is perhaps TRBD1 (6 bases). CDR3 length: 14 amino acids. The V end lost 5 bases, the J end lost 5 bases, and 15 bases lay between the germline ends. The CDR3 DNA follows: TGTGCCAGCAGTCGCTCAGGGGCTGCGGAGACCCAGTACTTC. This encodes CASSRSGAAETQYF.

This clonotype was seen a handful of times. This chain uses TRBV7-2 with TRBJ2-1; no definite D call. This CDR3 has 15 residues. From germline, CDR1 is SGHTA and CDR2 FQGNSA. V shed 1 base and J shed 5 bases, with 12 bases lying between them. Here the CDR3 DNA reads TGTGCCAGCAGCTTAGGCGCAAACCCGAACAATGAGCAGTTCTTC. Its protein is CASSLGANPNNEQFF.

This chain uses TRBV4-3 with TRBJ1-2; TRBD1 aligns across 7 bases. The germline V gene has CDR1 LGHNA and CDR2 YSLEER. CDR3 size: 15 residues. Trimming took 5 bases from V and 2 from J; bases not matched to a gene: 8. CDR3 sequence reads: CASSLGQGENYGYTF. The CDR3 DNA follows: TGCGCCAGCAGCTTAGGGCAGGGGGAAAACTATGGCTACACCTTC.

This clonotype was detected only a few times. The rearrangement uses TRBV4-1 and TRBJ2-1, with 9 bases aligning to TRBD2. The J segment lost 6 bases and the V segment lost 1 base, leaving 10 bases of the junction unmatched. The CDR3 runs to 17 residues. Germline V gene sequence: CDR1 MGHRA, CDR2 YSYEKL. CDR3 sequence (DNA): TGCGCCAGCAGCCAAGGACTAGCGGTTTCATTATTCAATGAGCAGTTCTTC. Its translation: CASSQGLAVSLFNEQFF.

This clonotype was counted between two and nine times. The chain couples TRBV5-1 to TRBJ2-7; D possibly matches TRBD1 or TRBD2 (5 bases each). This CDR3 region has 12 residues. The germline V and J ends were trimmed by 7 bases and 1 base, with 9 bases remaining between them. CDR1 is SGHRS and CDR2 is YFSETQ in the germline V gene. The CDR3: CASGGESYEQYF. CDR3 bases: TGCGCCAGCGGGGGAGAATCCTACGAGCAGTACTTC.

The rearrangement uses TRBV29-1 and TRBJ2-5; 8 bases are shared with TRBD2. Germline V gene lookup returns CDR1 SQVTM and CDR2 ANQGSEA. J gave up 2 bases and V 3 bases, and 8 bases lay outside the gene matches. The CDR3 is 15 residues long. Written as DNA, the CDR3 is TGCAGCGTTGAGTCGAGCGGGGGCCGACAAGAGACCCAGTACTTC. This codes for CSVESSGGRQETQYF.

This clonotype was recorded a few times. A read error is possible here, since a much larger clone lies one base away. The chain is built from TRBV20-1 and TRBJ1-5; D possibly corresponds to TRBD1 (5 bases). TRBJ2-3 matches the DNA end more closely, so the J call is doubtful. Germline V gene lookup returns CDR1 DFQATT and CDR2 SNEGSKA (reference sequence). The CDR3 spans 13 residues. The CDR3 loop reads CSAPSWGNQPQYF. DNA of the CDR3: TGCAGTGCCCCTTCGTGGGGCAATCAGCCCCAGTATTTT.

This clonotype was counted at least ten times. The V and J genes are TRBV20-1 and TRBJ1-2; D is undetermined. Germline CDR1 is DFQATT and CDR2 is SNEGSKA (reference sequence). The CDR3 is 15 amino acids. The germline V and J ends were trimmed by 0 bases and 2 bases, with 13 bases remaining between them. Here the CDR3 reads CSARDSRTVNYGYTF. CDR3 DNA: TGCAGTGCTAGAGATAGCCGGACGGTCAACTATGGCTACACCTTC.

This sequence joins TRBV20-1 and TRBJ2-2; D tentatively reads TRBD1 or TRBD2 (5 bases each). The CDR3 sequence is 15 residues long. CDR1 DFQATT and CDR2 SNEGSKA come from the germline V gene (reference sequence). V shed 2 bases and J shed 3 bases, with 13 bases lying between them. The CDR3 region has the DNA TGCAGTGCTAGACCCGGGACCGCCGACACCGGGGAGCTGTTTTTT. It codes for CSARPGTADTGELFF.

This clonotype was recorded at least ten times. The V and J genes are TRBV6-1 and TRBJ1-2; tentatively, D is TRBD1 (5 bases). The CDR3 has 15 residues. Between the trimmed V and J ends, which lost 6 bases and 1 base, there was a span of 15 bases. Germline V gene sequence: CDR1 MNHNS, CDR2 SASEGT. The CDR3 DNA follows: TGTGCCAGCAGCCGTCACGGGGGGATTAACTATGGCTACACCTTC. Translating it yields CASSRHGGINYGYTF.

This sequence joins TRBV5-5 and TRBJ2-3, with 9 bases fitting TRBD1. Germline V gives CDR1 SGHKS, CDR2 YYEKEE (reference sequence). The CDR3 spans 14 residues. Trimming took 4 bases from V and 7 from J; bases not matched to a gene: 7. The CDR3 DNA sequence: TGTGCCAGCAGCGCGGGACAGGGCCAGTATACGCAGTATTTT. Its translation: CASSAGQGQYTQYF.

Turning to this clonotype: At one end the junction does not follow the germline gene, possibly because of a read error. The CDR3: CAISLATGTANEKLFF. The CDR3 coding sequence is TGTGCCATCAGCTTAGCAACCGGGACAGCGAATGAAAAACTGTTTTTT. This chain joins TRBV7-2 and TRBJ1-4; 7 bases agree with TRBD1. CDR3 size: 16 residues. The germline CDR1 and CDR2 sequences are SGHTA and FQGNSA.

The genes are TRBV20-1 and TRBJ1-5, with D maybe TRBD1 (6 bases). Germline CDR1 and CDR2: DFQATT and SNEGSKA (reference sequence). The CDR3 is 13 amino acids. Trimming shortened V by 2 bases and J by 7 bases, and 12 bases separated the two germline ends. CDR3 region: CSARLGAEQPQHF. CDR3 bases: TGCAGTGCTAGATTGGGGGCAGAGCAGCCCCAGCATTTT.

This clonotype was counted many times. The chain joins TRBV7-4 to TRBJ2-3; D is possibly TRBD1 or TRBD2 (5 bases each). The CDR3 loop spans 18 amino acids. With 3 bases removed from V and 8 bases from J, the gap between germline ends came to 27 bases. Per germline, CDR1 SGHVT and CDR2 SQSDAQ. The CDR3 bases are TGTGCCAGCAGCTTTGATATTGAAAGGGGCTTCTCGGGATTTACGCAGTATTTT. Translation: CASSFDIERGFSGFTQYF.